The entry below describes one T cell receptor (beta chain). This sample was taken from a study of T cells in Graves' hyperthyroidism and ophthalmopathy. V lost 5 bases, J lost 7 bases, and 16 bases lay in between. Germline V gene lookup returns CDR1 SGHRS and CDR2 YFSETQ. This CDR3 has 13 amino acids. Amplified TCR beta CDR3 regions came from RNA transcripts. The TCR CDR3 first-round RT-PCR relied on the HTBI primer set. Each CDR3 protein is one row after TCRdb ran MiXCR on the multiplex PCR reads. The sample has about 840,000 distinct CDR3 sequences, roughly 40% seen once. The sample was blood. J is TRBJ2-7 and V is TRBV5-1; weak D call: TRBD2 (5 bases). The source is a man between 18 and 29 years old with Graves' hyperthyroidism. The CDR3 spells CASSWRNPGEQYF. The CDR3 DNA is TGCGCCAGCAGTTGGCGAAACCCGGGGGAGCAGTACTTC. Based on the CDR3 plus reference TRBV5-1 and TRBJ2-7, the full variable domain is KAGVTQTPRYLIKTRGQQVTLSCSPISGHRSVSWYQQTPGQGLQFLFEYFSETQRNKGNFPGRFSGRQFSNSRSEMNVSTLELGDSALYLCASSWRNPGEQYFGPGTRLTVT.